The 27 T cell receptor beta chains given below trace back to one sample, sequenced in a study of OX40 agonist ivuxolimab in advanced cancers. The assay was immunoSEQ multiplex PCR, and TCRdb's table has in-frame clones only and misses some. The sample lists over 55,000 clones; approximately 80% were seen once. The material was CD4+ or CD8+ T cells sorted from blood, obtained in a trial of the OX40 agonist ivuxolimab. Receptor source: an adult with an advanced solid tumor such as melanoma, head and neck, liver or kidney cancer.

As for this clone: Other DNA sequences within the sample encode an identical CDR3. The chain has TRBV28 and TRBJ1-1; D is ambiguous. The CDR3 is 14 amino acids. Germline lookup yields CDR1 MDHEN and CDR2 SYDVKM. V dropped 4 bases and J dropped 1 base, with 10 bases sitting between them. The CDR3 DNA reads as TGTGCCAGCAGTTCATCCGGTAAGAACACTGAAGCTTTCTTT. The encoded protein is CASSSSGKNTEAFF.

This clone was detected a few times. V and J are TRBV12-5 and TRBJ2-5; D is unresolved. This CDR3 comprises 12 residues. Trimming took off 8 bases at V and 5 bases at J, with 12 bases between the two ends. Germline V lookup: CDR1 LGHNT, CDR2 FRNRAP. CDR3 DNA: TGTGCTAGTCGCGCCCTCGAGGAGACCCAGTACTTC. Translated, it gives CASRALEETQYF.

The sample holds one count of this clone. V and J are TRBV7-2 and TRBJ2-1; TRBD2 agrees at 14 bases. The V segment lost 5 bases and the J segment 0 bases; nucleotides outside the gene matches: 6. Germline values: CDR1 SGHTA, CDR2 FQGNSA. This CDR3 spans 18 amino acids. The CDR3 DNA is TGTGCCAGCAGCACCCGACTAGCGGGGGGGAGCTCCTACAATGAGCAGTTCTTC. Translated, it gives CASSTRLAGGSSYNEQFF.

This chain joins TRBV28 and TRBJ1-1; the match to TRBD1 covers 7 bases. V lost 1 base to trimming and J lost 3 bases; unmatched junction nucleotides: 11. This CDR3 comprises 17 residues. The germline gives CDR1 MDHEN, CDR2 SYDVKM. The CDR3 is CASSLYRDSLLDTEAFF. The CDR3 nucleotides are TGTGCCAGCAGTTTATATCGGGACAGTCTGTTAGACACTGAAGCTTTCTTT.

This clone is a singleton in its sample. The genes are TRBV29-1 and TRBJ2-7, with 7 bases fitting TRBD1. Per germline, CDR1 SQVTM and CDR2 ANQGSEA. The V and J ends lost 3 bases and 0 bases, in that order; junction bases with no gene match: 5. This CDR3 comprises 14 residues. The CDR3 nucleotides read TGCAGCGTTGACCCGGGACAGCCCTCCTACGAGCAGTACTTC. This translates into CSVDPGQPSYEQYF.

The chain joins TRBV19 to TRBJ1-4; D remains ambiguous. With 1 base removed from V and 4 bases from J, the gap between germline ends came to 10 bases. The V gene's germline CDR1 is LNHDA and CDR2 SQIVND (reference sequence). CDR3 length: 15 amino acids. The CDR3 loop is CASSIGPGDNEKLFF. DNA for the CDR3: TGTGCCAGTAGTATAGGGCCAGGAGATAATGAAAAACTGTTTTTT.

This clone was seen only a few times. The chain combines TRBV18 with TRBJ1-2; D ambiguous. Germline V CDR1 and CDR2: KGHSH, LQKENI. Trimming removed 1 base at V and 4 bases at J, with 10 bases between. This CDR3 contains 14 residues. CDR3 nucleotide sequence: TGTGCCAGCTCACCACTTAACGACCTCTATGGCTACACCTTC. It specifies CASSPLNDLYGYTF.

The J gene is TRBJ2-3, the V gene TRBV2; 11 positions match TRBD2. The CDR3 has 15 residues. Germline assignment: CDR1 SNHLY and CDR2 FYNNEI. V lost 8 bases to trimming and J lost 2 bases; unmatched junction nucleotides: 6. The CDR3 bases are TGTGCCAGCGTCGGGACTAGCGGCACCACAGATACGCAGTATTTT. Translating gives CASVGTSGTTDTQYF. Variable domain in full (rest from reference TRBV2 and TRBJ2-3): EPEVTQTPSHQVTQMGQEVILRCVPISNHLYFYWYRQILGQKVEFLVSFYNNEISEKSEIFDDQFSVERPDGSNFTLKIRSTKLEDSAMYFCASVGTSGTTDTQYFGPGTRLTVL.

J is TRBJ2-1 and V is TRBV6-4; 12 nucleotides line up with TRBD2. The CDR3 consists of 16 residues. V lost 3 bases to trimming and J lost 2 bases; unmatched junction nucleotides: 2. Germline loops: CDR1 MRHNA, CDR2 SNTAGT. The CDR3 region has the DNA TGTGCCAGCAGTGAACGGACTAGCGGGGCCTACAATGAGCAGTTCTTC. Its translation: CASSERTSGAYNEQFF.

The V and J genes are TRBV5-1 and TRBJ2-3; the match to TRBD2 covers 13 bases. The CDR3 runs 18 residues. Germline trimming cut 0 bases from V and 3 bases from J; bases unmatched to any gene: 7. Germline V gives CDR1 SGHRS, CDR2 YFSETQ. The DNA for the CDR3 is TGCGCCAGCAGCTTGGCACTAGCGGGAGGGCCGGGGACAGATACGCAGTATTTT. Protein sequence: CASSLALAGGPGTDTQYF.

This chain uses TRBV30 with TRBJ1-3; unclear D gene. The germline V gene encodes CDR1 GTSNPN and CDR2 SVGIG (reference sequence). CDR3 length: 14 amino acids. The ends were cut back, 0 bases at V and 0 bases at J, with 6 bases in the middle. The CDR3 DNA is TGTGCCTGGAGTGTGGGATTCTCTGGAAACACCATATATTTT. Its translation: CAWSVGFSGNTIYF.

V gene TRBV5-1 combines with J gene TRBJ1-1, with TRBD1 identical over 8 bases. Germline assignment: CDR1 SGHRS and CDR2 YFSETQ. The CDR3 is 17 amino acids. Trimming at V came to 5 bases and at J to 4 bases, leaving 16 bases not matched to a gene. CDR3 in amino acids: CASSWTGLDRSVTEAFF. The CDR3 DNA reads TGCGCCAGCAGTTGGACAGGGCTCGATCGGAGTGTCACTGAAGCTTTCTTT.

The V and J genes are TRBV15 and TRBJ2-3, with 7 bases aligning to TRBD1. Germline V gene data show CDR1 as LNHNV and CDR2 as YYDKDF (reference sequence). The CDR3 loop spans 14 amino acids. V shed 0 bases and J 10 bases; nucleotides not matched to a gene: 7. The CDR3 coding sequence is TGTGCCACCAGCAGAGATTTGGCGCAGGGGGCGCAGTATTTT. Its protein product is CATSRDLAQGAQYF.

This clone was seen a single time. The chain employs TRBV5-6 and TRBJ1-2, with D maybe TRBD1 (5 bases). Germline V gene data show CDR1 as SGHDT and CDR2 as YYEEEE. CDR3 size: 15 residues. V was shortened by 0 bases and J by 0 bases, with 9 bases between the two germline ends. CDR3 bases: TGTGCCAGCAGCTTGGTCAGGGAAGCTAACTATGGCTACACCTTC. This encodes CASSLVREANYGYTF.

The chain uses TRBV7-8 and TRBJ1-6; tentatively, D is TRBD1 (5 bases). The CDR3 runs to 15 residues. Germline CDR1 is SGHVS and CDR2 is FQNEAQ. Trimming stripped 1 base from V and 10 bases from J, with 14 bases between. CDR3 DNA sequence: TGTGCCAGCAGCTTAGATCCGGGGGATAGGTCACCCCTCCACTTT. It translates to CASSLDPGDRSPLHF.

This sequence joins TRBV7-3 and TRBJ1-1; the match to TRBD1 covers 9 bases. Per the germline V gene, CDR1 is SGHTA and CDR2 is FQGTGA. The CDR3 runs 17 residues. Trimming removed 5 bases from V and 6 bases from J; junction bases left unmatched: 16. CDR3 residues: CASSPGQGRPRGAEAFF. As DNA, the CDR3 is TGTGCCAGCAGCCCCGGACAGGGGCGACCTAGGGGGGCTGAAGCTTTCTTT. Supplemented by reference TRBV7-3 and TRBJ1-1, the full variable domain reads GAGVSQTPSNKVTEKGKYVELRCDPISGHTALYWYRQSLGQGPEFLIYFQGTGAADDSGLPNDRFFAVRPEGSVSTLKIQRTERGDSAVYLCASSPGQGRPRGAEAFFGQGTRLTVV.

This clone is a singleton in its sample. This sequence joins TRBV28 and TRBJ2-7; 10 nucleotides align to TRBD2. This CDR3 region has 18 residues. With 2 bases clipped from V and 12 bases from J, the junction kept 22 bases outside the gene matches. CDR1 and CDR2 (germline): MDHEN, SYDVKM. Here the CDR3 reads CASSLQDRVRLAGEVVYF. The CDR3 DNA is TGTGCCAGCAGTTTACAGGACAGGGTTCGGCTAGCGGGAGAGGTTGTGTACTTC.

This rearrangement joins TRBV10-3 to TRBJ2-5, with D possibly matching TRBD2 (6 bases). From germline, CDR1 is ENHRY and CDR2 SYGVKD. This CDR3 is 15 amino acids long. V was trimmed by 3 bases and J by 5 bases, leaving 16 bases between them. The CDR3 DNA reads TGTGCCATCAGTGACCGGGAGAAGCGGCGGGAGACCCAGTACTTC. It codes for CAISDREKRRETQYF.

The rearrangement uses TRBV27 and TRBJ2-1; D perhaps matches TRBD2 (5 bases). The CDR3 runs 17 residues. The germline V gene has CDR1 MNHEY and CDR2 SMNVEV (reference sequence). Trimming shortened V by 4 bases and J by 0 bases, and 16 bases separated the two germline ends. CDR3 amino acids: CASSSSFAGSSYNEQFF. In DNA, the CDR3 is TGTGCCAGCAGTTCGTCCTTCGCGGGTAGCTCCTACAATGAGCAGTTCTTC.

The V call is TRBV7-2, the J call TRBJ1-6; a weak D match, TRBD1 (5 bases). The germline gives CDR1 SGHTA, CDR2 FQGNSA. The length of the CDR3 is 18 residues. Trimming pared 6 bases from V and 0 bases from J, leaving 18 bases between. CDR3 DNA: TGTGCCAGCAGTCTTAGGTCGACAGTCAACTCCTATAATTCACCCCTCCACTTT. It codes for CASSLRSTVNSYNSPLHF.

This chain uses TRBV5-1 with TRBJ2-2; 10 positions match TRBD2. CDR1 SGHRS and CDR2 YFSETQ come from the germline V gene. The CDR3 spans 18 residues. The V gene end was trimmed by 4 bases and the J gene end by 2 bases; junction bases not matched to a gene: 11. The CDR3 DNA follows: TGCGCCAGCAGCGTCCGGACTAGCGGAGCCACAAACACCGGGGAGCTGTTTTTT. Translating gives CASSVRTSGATNTGELFF.

The chain uses TRBV5-6 and TRBJ2-2, with 10 bases identical to TRBD2. Germline loops: CDR1 SGHDT, CDR2 YYEEEE. There are 16 residues in the CDR3. V lost 4 bases and J lost 2; bases outside the gene matches: 5. CDR3: CASSRPSGGNTGELFF. CDR3 coding DNA: TGTGCCAGCAGCCGGCCTAGCGGGGGAAACACCGGGGAGCTGTTTTTT.

The chain couples TRBV7-9 to TRBJ1-1, with a weak D call TRBD1 (6 bases). The CDR3 length is 13 residues. The germline CDR1 and CDR2 sequences are SEHNR and FQNEAQ (reference sequence). The germline V and J ends were trimmed by 6 bases and 4 bases, with 12 bases remaining between them. The CDR3 DNA reads TGTGCCAGCAGTTATTTGGGGGCCACTGAAGCTTTCTTT. Translation: CASSYLGATEAFF.

A word on this clone: One junction end does not reproduce the germline sequence, and a read error may be involved. The same CDR3 also results from other DNA sequences found in this sample. The CDR3 spells CASRRSLGWTSGVSYEQYF. The DNA for the CDR3 is TGCGCCAGCAGGCGCAGTTTAGGGTGGACTAGCGGGGTCTCCTACGAGCAGTACTTC. The rearrangement joins TRBV28 to TRBJ2-7; TRBD2 matches at 12 bases. The CDR3 covers 19 residues. Germline V gives CDR1 MDHEN, CDR2 SYDVKM.

The chain has TRBV5-1 and TRBJ1-2; D gene uncertain. The CDR3 length is 14 residues. From germline, CDR1 is SGHRS and CDR2 YFSETQ. V was pared by 0 bases and J by 4 bases, with 10 bases between. CDR3 amino acids: CASSLGGPGYGYTF. The CDR3 coding sequence is TGCGCCAGCAGCTTGGGAGGGCCTGGCTATGGCTACACCTTC.

J is TRBJ2-3 and V is TRBV5-4; 9 nucleotides line up with TRBD2. The trim removed 4 bases at V and 9 bases at J, leaving 21 bases unmatched. The length of the CDR3 is 18 residues. Germline V gives CDR1 SGHNT, CDR2 YYREEE (reference sequence). CDR3 loop: CASSPPITGTSTQGTQYF. CDR3 nucleotides: TGTGCCAGCAGCCCCCCAATTACGGGGACTAGCACCCAAGGGACGCAGTATTTT.

A few counts support this clone. The chain uses TRBV7-2 and TRBJ1-2, with a tentative D call TRBD1 (6 bases). V was clipped by 1 base and J by 3 bases, with 9 bases between them. This CDR3 is 14 amino acids long. CDR1 is SGHTA, CDR2 FQGNSA, per germline. The CDR3 here is CASSLETGHYGYTF. The DNA for the CDR3 is TGTGCCAGCAGCTTAGAAACAGGGCACTATGGCTACACCTTC.